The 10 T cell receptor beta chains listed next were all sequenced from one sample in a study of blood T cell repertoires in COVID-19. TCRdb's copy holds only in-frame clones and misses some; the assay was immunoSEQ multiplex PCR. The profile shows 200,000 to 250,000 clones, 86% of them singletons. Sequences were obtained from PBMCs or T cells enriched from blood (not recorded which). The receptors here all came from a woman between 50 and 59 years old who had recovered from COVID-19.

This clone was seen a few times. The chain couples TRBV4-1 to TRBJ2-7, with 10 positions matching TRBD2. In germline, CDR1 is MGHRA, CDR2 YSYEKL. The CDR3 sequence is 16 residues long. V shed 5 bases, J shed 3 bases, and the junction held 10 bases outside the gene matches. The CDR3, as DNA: TGCGCCAGCAGCTCTGTGGGGACTAGCGTAATCTACGAGCAGTACTTC. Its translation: CASSSVGTSVIYEQYF.

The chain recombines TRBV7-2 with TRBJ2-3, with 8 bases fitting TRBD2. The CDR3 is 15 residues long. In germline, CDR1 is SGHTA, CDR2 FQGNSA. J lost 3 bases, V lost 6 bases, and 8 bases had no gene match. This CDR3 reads CASRRTSMNTDTQYF. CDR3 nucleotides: TGTGCCAGCAGACGGACTAGCATGAATACAGATACGCAGTATTTT.

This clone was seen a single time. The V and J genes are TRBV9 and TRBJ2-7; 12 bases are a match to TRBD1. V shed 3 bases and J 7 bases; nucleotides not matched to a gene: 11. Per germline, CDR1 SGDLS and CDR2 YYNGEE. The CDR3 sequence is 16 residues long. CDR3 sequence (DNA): TGTGCCAGCAGCGCCACACCCGGGACAGGGGGCCGGGAGCAGTACTTC. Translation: CASSATPGTGGREQYF.

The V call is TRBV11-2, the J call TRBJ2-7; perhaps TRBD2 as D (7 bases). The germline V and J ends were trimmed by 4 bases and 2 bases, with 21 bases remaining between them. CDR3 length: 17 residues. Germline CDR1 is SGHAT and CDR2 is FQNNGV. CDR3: CASSSYAGARPTYEQYF. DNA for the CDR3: TGTGCCAGCAGCTCCTACGCGGGGGCAAGACCTACCTACGAGCAGTACTTC.

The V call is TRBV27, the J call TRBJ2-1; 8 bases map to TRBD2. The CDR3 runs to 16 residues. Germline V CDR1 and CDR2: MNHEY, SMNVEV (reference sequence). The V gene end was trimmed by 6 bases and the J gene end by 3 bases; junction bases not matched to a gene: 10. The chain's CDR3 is CASRGIAGPNYNEQFF. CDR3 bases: TGTGCCAGCAGGGGGATAGCGGGGCCCAACTACAATGAGCAGTTCTTC.

In nucleotides, the CDR3 is TGTGCCAGCAGTGTCCTAACGATACAGGGATCCTATGGCTACACCTTC. It codes for CASSVLTIQGSYGYTF. V is TRBV6-1 and J is TRBJ1-2; tentative D call: TRBD1 (6 bases). The CDR3 spans 16 residues. The V end was cut by 4 bases, the J end by 4 bases, with 19 bases between. The V gene's germline CDR1 is MNHNS and CDR2 SASEGT.

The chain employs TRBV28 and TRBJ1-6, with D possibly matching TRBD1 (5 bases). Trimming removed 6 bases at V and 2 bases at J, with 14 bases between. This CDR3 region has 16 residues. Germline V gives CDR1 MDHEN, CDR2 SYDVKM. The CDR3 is CASRGFQGTYNSPLHF. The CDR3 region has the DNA TGTGCCAGCAGAGGCTTTCAGGGAACCTATAATTCACCCCTCCACTTT.

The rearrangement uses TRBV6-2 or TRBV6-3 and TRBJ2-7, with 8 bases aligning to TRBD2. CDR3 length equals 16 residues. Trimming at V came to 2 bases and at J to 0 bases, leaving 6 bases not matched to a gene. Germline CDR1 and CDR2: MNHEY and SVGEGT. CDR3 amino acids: CASSYRAGGLSYEQYF. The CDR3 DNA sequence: TGTGCCAGCAGTTACCGCGCGGGAGGCCTCTCCTACGAGCAGTACTTC.

CDR3 nucleotides: TGTGCCAGCACCATCGGGGGGTCGGCTAATGAAAAACTGTTTTTT. The encoded protein is CASTIGGSANEKLFF. J is TRBJ1-4 and V is TRBV6-5; possibly TRBD1 for D (5 bases). The CDR3 is 15 residues long. Germline V gene sequence: CDR1 MNHEY, CDR2 SVGAGI. V lost 7 bases to trimming and J lost 3 bases, with 15 bases between them.

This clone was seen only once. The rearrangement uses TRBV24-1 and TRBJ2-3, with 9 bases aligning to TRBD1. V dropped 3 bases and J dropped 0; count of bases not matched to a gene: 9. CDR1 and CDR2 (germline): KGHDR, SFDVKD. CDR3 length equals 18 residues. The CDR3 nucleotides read TGTGCCACCAGTGATCCCGTCCCGGGACAGGGTAGCACAGATACGCAGTATTTT. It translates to CATSDPVPGQGSTDTQYF.